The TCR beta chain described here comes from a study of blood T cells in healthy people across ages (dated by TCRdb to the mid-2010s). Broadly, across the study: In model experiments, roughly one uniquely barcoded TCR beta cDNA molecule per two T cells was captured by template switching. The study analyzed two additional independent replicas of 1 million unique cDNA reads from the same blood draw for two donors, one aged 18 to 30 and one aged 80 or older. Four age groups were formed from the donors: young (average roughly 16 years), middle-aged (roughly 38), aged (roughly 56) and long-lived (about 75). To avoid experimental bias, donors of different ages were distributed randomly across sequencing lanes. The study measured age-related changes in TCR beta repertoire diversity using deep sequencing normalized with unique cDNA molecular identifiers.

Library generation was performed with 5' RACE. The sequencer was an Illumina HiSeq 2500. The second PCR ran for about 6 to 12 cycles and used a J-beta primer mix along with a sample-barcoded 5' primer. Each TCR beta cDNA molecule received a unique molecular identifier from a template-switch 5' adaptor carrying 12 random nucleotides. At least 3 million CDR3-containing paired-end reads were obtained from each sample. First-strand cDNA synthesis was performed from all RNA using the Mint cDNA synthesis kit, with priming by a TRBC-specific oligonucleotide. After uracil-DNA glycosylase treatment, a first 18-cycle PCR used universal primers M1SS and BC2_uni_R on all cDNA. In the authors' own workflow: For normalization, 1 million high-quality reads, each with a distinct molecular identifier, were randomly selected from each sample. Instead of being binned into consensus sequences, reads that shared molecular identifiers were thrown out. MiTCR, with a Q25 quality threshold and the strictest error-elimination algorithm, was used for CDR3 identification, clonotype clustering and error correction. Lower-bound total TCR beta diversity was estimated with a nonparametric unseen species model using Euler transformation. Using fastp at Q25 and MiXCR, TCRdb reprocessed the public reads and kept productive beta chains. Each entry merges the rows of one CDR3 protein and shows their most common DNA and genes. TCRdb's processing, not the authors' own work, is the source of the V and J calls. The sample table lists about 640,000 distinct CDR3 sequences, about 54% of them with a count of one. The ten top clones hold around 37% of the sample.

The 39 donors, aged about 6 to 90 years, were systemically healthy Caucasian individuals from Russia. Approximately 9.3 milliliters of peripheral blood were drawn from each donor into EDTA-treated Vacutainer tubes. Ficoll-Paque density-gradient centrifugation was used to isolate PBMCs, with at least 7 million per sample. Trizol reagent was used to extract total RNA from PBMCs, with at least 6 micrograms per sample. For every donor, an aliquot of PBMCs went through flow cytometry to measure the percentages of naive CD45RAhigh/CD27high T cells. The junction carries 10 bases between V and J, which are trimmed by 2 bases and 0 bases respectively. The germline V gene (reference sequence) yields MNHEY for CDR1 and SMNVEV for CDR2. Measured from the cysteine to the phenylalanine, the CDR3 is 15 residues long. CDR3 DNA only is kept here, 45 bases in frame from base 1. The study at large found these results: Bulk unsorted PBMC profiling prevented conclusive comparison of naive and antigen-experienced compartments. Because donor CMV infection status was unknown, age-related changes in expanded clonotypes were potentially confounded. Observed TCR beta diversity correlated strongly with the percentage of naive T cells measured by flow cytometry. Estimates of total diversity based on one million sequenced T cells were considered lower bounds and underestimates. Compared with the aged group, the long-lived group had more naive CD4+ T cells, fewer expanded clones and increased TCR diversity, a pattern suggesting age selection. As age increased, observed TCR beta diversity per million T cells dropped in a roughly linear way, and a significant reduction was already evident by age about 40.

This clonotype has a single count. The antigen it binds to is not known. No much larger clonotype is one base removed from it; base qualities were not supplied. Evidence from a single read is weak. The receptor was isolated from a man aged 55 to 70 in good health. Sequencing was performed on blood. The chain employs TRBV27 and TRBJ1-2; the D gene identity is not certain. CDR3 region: CASSLRPDSNYGYTF. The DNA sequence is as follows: TGTGCCAGCAGTTTACGTCCGGACTCTAACTATGGCTACACCTTC.